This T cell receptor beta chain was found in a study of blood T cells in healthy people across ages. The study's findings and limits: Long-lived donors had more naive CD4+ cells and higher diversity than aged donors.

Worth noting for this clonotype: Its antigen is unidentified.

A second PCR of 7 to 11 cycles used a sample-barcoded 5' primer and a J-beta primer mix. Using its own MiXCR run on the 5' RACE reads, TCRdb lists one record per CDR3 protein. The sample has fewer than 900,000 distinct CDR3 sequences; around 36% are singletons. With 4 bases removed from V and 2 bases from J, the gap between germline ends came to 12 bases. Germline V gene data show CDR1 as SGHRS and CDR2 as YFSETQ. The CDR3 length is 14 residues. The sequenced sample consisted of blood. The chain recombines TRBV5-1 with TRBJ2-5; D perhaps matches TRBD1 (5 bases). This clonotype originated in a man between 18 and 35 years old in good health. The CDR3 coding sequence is TGCGCCAGCAGCAAAGTAGACAGACAAGAGACCCAGTACTTC. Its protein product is CASSKVDRQETQYF. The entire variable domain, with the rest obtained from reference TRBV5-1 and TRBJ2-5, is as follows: KAGVTQTPRYLIKTRGQQVTLSCSPISGHRSVSWYQQTPGQGLQFLFEYFSETQRNKGNFPGRFSGRQFSNSRSEMNVSTLELGDSALYLCASSKVDRQETQYFGPGTRLLVL.